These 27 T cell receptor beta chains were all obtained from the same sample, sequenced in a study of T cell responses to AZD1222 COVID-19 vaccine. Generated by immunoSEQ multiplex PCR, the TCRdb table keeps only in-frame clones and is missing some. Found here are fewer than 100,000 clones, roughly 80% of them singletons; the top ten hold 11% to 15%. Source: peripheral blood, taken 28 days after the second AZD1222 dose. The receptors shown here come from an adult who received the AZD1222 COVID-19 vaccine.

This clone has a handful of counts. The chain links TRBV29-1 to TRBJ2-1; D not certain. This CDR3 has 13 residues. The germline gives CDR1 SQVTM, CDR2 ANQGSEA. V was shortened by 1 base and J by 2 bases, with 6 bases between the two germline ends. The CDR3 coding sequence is TGCAGCGTTGAAGCGGGCCCCTACAATGAGCAGTTCTTC. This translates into CSVEAGPYNEQFF.

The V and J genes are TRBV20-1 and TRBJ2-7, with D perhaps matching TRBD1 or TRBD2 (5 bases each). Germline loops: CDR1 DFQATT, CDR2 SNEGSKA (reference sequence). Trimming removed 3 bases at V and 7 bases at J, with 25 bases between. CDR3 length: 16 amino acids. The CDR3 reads CSASPLRDPPPWEQYF. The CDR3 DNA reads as TGCAGTGCTAGTCCACTCCGGGACCCACCCCCGTGGGAGCAGTACTTC.

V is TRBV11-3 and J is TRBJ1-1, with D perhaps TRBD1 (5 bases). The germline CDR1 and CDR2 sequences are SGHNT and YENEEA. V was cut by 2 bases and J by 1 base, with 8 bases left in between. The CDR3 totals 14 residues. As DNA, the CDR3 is TGTGCCAGCAGCTTATCCCAGGGGAACACTGAAGCTTTCTTT. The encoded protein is CASSLSQGNTEAFF.

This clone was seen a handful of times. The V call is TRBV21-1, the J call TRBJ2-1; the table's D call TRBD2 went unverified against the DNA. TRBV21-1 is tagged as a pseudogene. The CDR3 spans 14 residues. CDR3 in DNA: TGTGCCAGCAGCAAAGCGCGTCCCTACAATGAGCAGTTCTTC. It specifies CASSKARPYNEQFF.

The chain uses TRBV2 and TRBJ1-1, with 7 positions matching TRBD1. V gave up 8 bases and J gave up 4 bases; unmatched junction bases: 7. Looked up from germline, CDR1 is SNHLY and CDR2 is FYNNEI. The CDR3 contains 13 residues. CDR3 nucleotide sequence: TGTGCCAGCGGAAGGGGGCTAGGCACTGAAGCTTTCTTT. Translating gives CASGRGLGTEAFF.

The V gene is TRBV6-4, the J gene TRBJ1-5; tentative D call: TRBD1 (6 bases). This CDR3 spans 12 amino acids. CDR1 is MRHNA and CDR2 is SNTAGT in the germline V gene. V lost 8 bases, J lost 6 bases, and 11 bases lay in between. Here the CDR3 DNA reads TGTGCCAGCTTTCCGGGGGCTCAGCCCCAGCATTTT. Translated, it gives CASFPGAQPQHF.

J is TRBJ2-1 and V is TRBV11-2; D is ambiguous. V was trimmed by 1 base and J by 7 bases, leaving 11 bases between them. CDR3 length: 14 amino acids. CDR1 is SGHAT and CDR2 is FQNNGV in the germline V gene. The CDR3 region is CASSLALLRNEQFF. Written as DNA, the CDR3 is TGTGCCAGCAGCTTAGCTCTTTTAAGGAATGAGCAGTTCTTC.

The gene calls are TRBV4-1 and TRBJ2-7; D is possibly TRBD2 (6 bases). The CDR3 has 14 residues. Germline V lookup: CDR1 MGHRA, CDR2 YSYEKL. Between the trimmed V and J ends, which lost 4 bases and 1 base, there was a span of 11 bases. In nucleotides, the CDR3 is TGCGCCAGCAGCCCCCAGGAGGGGTCCTACGAGCAGTACTTC. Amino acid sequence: CASSPQEGSYEQYF.

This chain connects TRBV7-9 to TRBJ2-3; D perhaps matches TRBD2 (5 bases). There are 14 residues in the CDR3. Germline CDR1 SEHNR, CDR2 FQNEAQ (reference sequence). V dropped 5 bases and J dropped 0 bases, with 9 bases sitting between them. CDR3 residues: CASSLSGSTDTQYF. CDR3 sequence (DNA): TGTGCCAGCAGCCTCTCGGGGAGCACAGATACGCAGTATTTT.

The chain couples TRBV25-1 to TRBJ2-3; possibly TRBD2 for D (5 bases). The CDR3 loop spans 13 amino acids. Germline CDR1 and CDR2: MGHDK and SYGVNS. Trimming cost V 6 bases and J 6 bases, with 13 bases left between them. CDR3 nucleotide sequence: TGTGCCAGCAGCGAGGGAGCATCGGATACGCAGTATTTT. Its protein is CASSEGASDTQYF.

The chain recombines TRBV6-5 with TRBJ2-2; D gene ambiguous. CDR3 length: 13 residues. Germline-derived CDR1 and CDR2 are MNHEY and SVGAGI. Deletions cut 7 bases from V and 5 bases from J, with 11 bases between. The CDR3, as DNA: TGTGCCAGCAATCCCCCCGGTACCGGGGAGCTGTTTTTT. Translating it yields CASNPPGTGELFF.

The CDR3, as DNA: TGTGCCAGCAGCCGAACGGACAGGCGAAATGAGCAGTTCTTC. It translates to CASSRTDRRNEQFF. V gene TRBV7-9 combines with J gene TRBJ2-1, with TRBD1 matching over 7 bases. Germline values: CDR1 SEHNR, CDR2 FQNEAQ (reference sequence). This CDR3 comprises 14 residues. V lost 5 bases to trimming and J lost 7 bases; unmatched junction nucleotides: 8.

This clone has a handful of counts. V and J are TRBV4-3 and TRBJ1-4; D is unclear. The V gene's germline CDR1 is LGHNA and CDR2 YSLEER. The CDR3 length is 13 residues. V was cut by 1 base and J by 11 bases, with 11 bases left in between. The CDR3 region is CASSQGGRRKLFF. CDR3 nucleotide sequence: TGCGCCAGCAGCCAAGGAGGGAGGAGGAAACTGTTTTTT.

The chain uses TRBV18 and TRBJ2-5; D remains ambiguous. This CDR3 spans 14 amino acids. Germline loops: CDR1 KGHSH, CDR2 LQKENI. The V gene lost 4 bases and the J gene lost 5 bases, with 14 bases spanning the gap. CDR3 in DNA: TGTGCCAGCTCACTGGGCCGGATCGGGGAGACCCAGTACTTC. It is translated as CASSLGRIGETQYF.

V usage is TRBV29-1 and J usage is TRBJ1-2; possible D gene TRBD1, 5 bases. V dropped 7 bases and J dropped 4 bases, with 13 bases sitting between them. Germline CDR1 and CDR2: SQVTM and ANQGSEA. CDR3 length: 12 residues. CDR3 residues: CSESGTAYGYTF. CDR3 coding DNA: TGCAGCGAGTCCGGGACTGCCTATGGCTACACCTTC.

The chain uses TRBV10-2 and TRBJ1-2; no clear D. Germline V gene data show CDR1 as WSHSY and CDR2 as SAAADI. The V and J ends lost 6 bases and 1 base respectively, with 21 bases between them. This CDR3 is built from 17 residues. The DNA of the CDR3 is TGCGCCAGCAGCCCTACTGGTGAGAGGGTCATTAACTATGGCTACACCTTC. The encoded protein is CASSPTGERVINYGYTF.

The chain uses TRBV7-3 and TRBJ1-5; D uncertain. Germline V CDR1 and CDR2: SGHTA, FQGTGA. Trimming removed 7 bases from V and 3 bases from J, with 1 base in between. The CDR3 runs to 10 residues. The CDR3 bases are TGTGCCAGCAACAATCAGCCCCAGCATTTT. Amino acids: CASNNQPQHF.

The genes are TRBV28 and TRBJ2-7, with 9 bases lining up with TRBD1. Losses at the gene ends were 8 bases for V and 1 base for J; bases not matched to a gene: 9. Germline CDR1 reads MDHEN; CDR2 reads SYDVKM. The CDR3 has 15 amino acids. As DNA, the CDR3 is TGTGCCAGCGGATCAGGACAGGGGACTTCCTACGAGCAGTACTTC. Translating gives CASGSGQGTSYEQYF. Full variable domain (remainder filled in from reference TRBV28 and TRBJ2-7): DVKVTQSSRYLVKRTGEKVFLECVQDMDHENMFWYRQDPGLGLRLIYFSYDVKMKEKGDIPEGYSVSREKKERFSLILESASTNQTSMYLCASGSGQGTSYEQYFGPGTRLTVT.

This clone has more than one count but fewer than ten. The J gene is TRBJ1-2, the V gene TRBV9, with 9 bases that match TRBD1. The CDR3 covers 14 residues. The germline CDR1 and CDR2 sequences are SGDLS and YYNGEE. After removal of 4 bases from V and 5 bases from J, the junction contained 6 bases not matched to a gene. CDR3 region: CASSSSTGGYGYTF. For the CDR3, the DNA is TGTGCCAGCAGCTCCTCGACAGGGGGGTATGGCTACACCTTC.

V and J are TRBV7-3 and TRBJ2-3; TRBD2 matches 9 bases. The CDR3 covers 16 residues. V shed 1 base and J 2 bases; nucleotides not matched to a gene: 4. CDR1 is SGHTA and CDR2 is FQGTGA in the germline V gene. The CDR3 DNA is TGTGCCAGCAGCTTAAACGCGGGAGGGACCACAGATACGCAGTATTTT. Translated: CASSLNAGGTTDTQYF.

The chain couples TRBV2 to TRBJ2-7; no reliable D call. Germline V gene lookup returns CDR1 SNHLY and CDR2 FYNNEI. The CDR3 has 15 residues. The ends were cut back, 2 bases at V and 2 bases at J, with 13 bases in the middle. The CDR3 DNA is TGTGCCAGCAGTGAAAGTTGGTTGGGGACCTACGAGCAGTACTTC. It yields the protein CASSESWLGTYEQYF.

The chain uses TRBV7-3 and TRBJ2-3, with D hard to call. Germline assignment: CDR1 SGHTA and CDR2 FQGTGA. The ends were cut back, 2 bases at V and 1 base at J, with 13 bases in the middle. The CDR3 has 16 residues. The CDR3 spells CASSLSVTSRTDTQYF. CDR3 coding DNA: TGTGCCAGCAGCTTATCGGTGACTTCGCGCACAGATACGCAGTATTTT.

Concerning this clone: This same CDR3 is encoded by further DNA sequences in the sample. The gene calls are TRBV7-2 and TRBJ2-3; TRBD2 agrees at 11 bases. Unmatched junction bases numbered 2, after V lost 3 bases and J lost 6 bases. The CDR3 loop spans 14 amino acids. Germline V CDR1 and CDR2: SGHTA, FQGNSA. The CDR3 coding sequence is TGTGCCAGCAGCTTTAGCGGGGGGGCGGATACGCAGTATTTT. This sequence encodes CASSFSGGADTQYF.

The DNA for the CDR3 is TGCGCCAGCAGCGCGAGCCCCGGGACAGACTACACTGAAGCTTTCTTT. This codes for CASSASPGTDYTEAFF. The V and J genes are TRBV5-1 and TRBJ1-1; 7 nucleotides agree with TRBD1. The V gene end was trimmed by 4 bases and the J gene end by 3 bases; junction bases not matched to a gene: 12. This CDR3 has 16 amino acids. CDR1 and CDR2 (germline): SGHRS, YFSETQ. Variable domain in full (rest from reference TRBV5-1 and TRBJ1-1): KAGVTQTPRYLIKTRGQQVTLSCSPISGHRSVSWYQQTPGQGLQFLFEYFSETQRNKGNFPGRFSGRQFSNSRSEMNVSTLELGDSALYLCASSASPGTDYTEAFFGQGTRLTVV.

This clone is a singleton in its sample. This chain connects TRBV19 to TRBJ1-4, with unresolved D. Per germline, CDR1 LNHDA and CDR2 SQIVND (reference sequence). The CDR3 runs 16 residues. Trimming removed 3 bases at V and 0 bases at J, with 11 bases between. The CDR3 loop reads CASSMGSYATNEKLFF. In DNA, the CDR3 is TGTGCCAGTAGTATGGGCTCTTATGCAACTAATGAAAAACTGTTTTTT.

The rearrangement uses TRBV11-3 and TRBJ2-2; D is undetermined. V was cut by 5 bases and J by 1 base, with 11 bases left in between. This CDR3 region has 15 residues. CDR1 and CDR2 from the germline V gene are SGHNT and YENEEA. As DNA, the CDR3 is TGTGCCAGCAGCAACGAGTGGATGAACACCGGGGAGCTGTTTTTT. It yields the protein CASSNEWMNTGELFF.

This CDR3 reads CASNRRRSSYNEQFF. In DNA form, the CDR3 reads TGTGCCAGCAACCGGCGAAGAAGCTCCTACAATGAGCAGTTCTTC. This chain links TRBV7-9 with TRBJ2-1; D gene unclear. Trimming removed 7 bases at V and 0 bases at J, with 13 bases between. The CDR3 contains 15 residues. Germline lookup yields CDR1 SEHNR and CDR2 FQNEAQ (reference sequence).